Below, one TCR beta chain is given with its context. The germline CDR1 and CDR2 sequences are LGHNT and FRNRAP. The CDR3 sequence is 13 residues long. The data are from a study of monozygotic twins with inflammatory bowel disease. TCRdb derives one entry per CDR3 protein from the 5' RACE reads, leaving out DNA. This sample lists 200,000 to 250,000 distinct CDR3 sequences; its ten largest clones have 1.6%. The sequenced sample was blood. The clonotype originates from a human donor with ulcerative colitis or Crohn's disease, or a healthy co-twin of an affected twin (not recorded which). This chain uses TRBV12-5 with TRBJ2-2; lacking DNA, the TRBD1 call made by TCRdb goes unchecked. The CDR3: CASGPMGAGELFF.